The 3 T cell receptor beta chains listed next were all sequenced from one sample in a study of T cell repertoires in ileal Crohn's disease (dated by TCRdb to 2018 to 2020). The library was prepared using the immunoSEQ multiplex PCR assay. TCRdb limited this immuneACCESS table to in-frame rearrangements with V and J called. A share of clones is missing; checked studies link under half to unresolved V genes, and the rest is unexplained. Recorded for this sample are 8,200 or so clones; roughly 73% of them occurred a single time. The ten biggest clones cover roughly 8.4% of the sample. The sequencing input was ileal tissue. All receptors derive from an adult with Crohn's disease.

The chain couples TRBV4-1 to TRBJ2-2, with 12 bases lining up with TRBD2. From germline, CDR1 is MGHRA and CDR2 YSYEKL. Losses at the gene ends were 3 bases for V and 5 bases for J; bases not matched to a gene: 10. The CDR3 covers 18 residues. CDR3 sequence reads: CASSQDATSGGPTGELFF. The CDR3 DNA reads TGCGCCAGCAGCCAGGATGCGACTAGCGGGGGACCTACCGGGGAGCTGTTTTTT.

The V gene is TRBV7-3, the J gene TRBJ2-1; 9 bases align to TRBD2. Germline loops: CDR1 SGHTA, CDR2 FQGTGA. V lost 8 bases, J lost 8 bases, and 10 bases stayed unmatched. The CDR3 is made up of 14 amino acids. CDR3 sequence: CASALSGGLDEQFF. CDR3 DNA sequence: TGTGCCAGCGCCCTTAGCGGGGGTCTGGATGAGCAGTTCTTC.

The chain recombines TRBV7-3 with TRBJ1-4; the D gene is possibly TRBD1 (5 bases). The V end was cut by 5 bases, the J end by 4 bases, with 14 bases between. Germline V gives CDR1 SGHTA, CDR2 FQGTGA. This CDR3 region has 15 residues. The DNA for the CDR3 is TGTGCCAGCAGCCTTTTTTGGGGCCGTAATGAAAAACTGTTTTTT. Amino acid sequence: CASSLFWGRNEKLFF. The variable domain in full, with the rest retrieved from reference TRBV7-3 and TRBJ1-4, is GAGVSQTPSNKVTEKGKYVELRCDPISGHTALYWYRQSLGQGPEFLIYFQGTGAADDSGLPNDRFFAVRPEGSVSTLKIQRTERGDSAVYLCASSLFWGRNEKLFFGSGTQLSVL.